One sample yielded the 24 T cell receptor beta chains listed below, sequenced in a study of CD4 T cells in relation to SARS-CoV-2 and coronaviruses. Antigens of these TCRs are unknown. Assay used: immunoSEQ multiplex PCR; TCRdb lists only in-frame clones, some missing. The table includes more than 20,000 clones, roughly 66% detected once. Unexposed donor CD4+ T cells date from about 2010-2018, before the COVID-19 pandemic. The cells were cultured for under 13 days before CD4+ T cells were isolated. The sequencing sample was made of CD4+ T cells from PBMCs, cultured in vitro. The receptors were sampled from a human donor in good health.

The rearrangement uses TRBV19 and TRBJ1-2; no definite D call. Looked up from germline, CDR1 is LNHDA and CDR2 is SQIVND (reference sequence). Trimming stripped 0 bases from V and 8 bases from J, with 7 bases between. The CDR3 has 12 residues. The CDR3 loop is CASSIEARGYTF. The CDR3 bases are TGTGCCAGTAGTATAGAGGCCCGGGGCTACACCTTC. Full variable domain (outside the CDR3, taken from reference TRBV19 and TRBJ1-2): DGGITQSPKYLFRKEGQNVTLSCEQNLNHDAMYWYRQDPGQGLRLIYYSQIVNDFQKGDIAEGYSVSREKKESFPLTVTSAQKNPTAFYLCASSIEARGYTFGSGTRLTVV.

The chain joins TRBV7-2 to TRBJ2-7, with D unresolved. The ends were cut back, 4 bases at V and 5 bases at J, with 15 bases in the middle. In germline, CDR1 is SGHTA, CDR2 FQGNSA. This CDR3 region has 14 residues. The CDR3 loop reads CASSSPASGHEQYF. CDR3 DNA: TGTGCCAGCAGCTCCCCCGCCAGTGGCCACGAGCAGTACTTC.

The genes are TRBV7-4 and TRBJ1-1; tentatively, D is TRBD1 (6 bases). V gave up 1 base and J gave up 1 base, with 13 bases separating them. Germline V gene lookup returns CDR1 SGHVT and CDR2 SQSDAQ. This CDR3 spans 16 amino acids. In DNA form, the CDR3 reads TGTGCCAGCAGCTTAGGGGACATTCGGGCGAACACTGAAGCTTTCTTT. Translating it yields CASSLGDIRANTEAFF.

This clone was seen just once. The chain recombines TRBV5-1 with TRBJ1-1; D is unresolved. There are 13 residues in the CDR3. V lost 0 bases and J lost 4, with 7 bases in between. CDR1 is SGHRS and CDR2 is YFSETQ in the germline V gene. CDR3 coding DNA: TGCGCCAGCAGCTTGGCCGGGCTCACTGAAGCTTTCTTT. Its protein product is CASSLAGLTEAFF.

This clone was counted a few times. The genes are TRBV19 and TRBJ2-1, with TRBD2 matching 9 bases. CDR1 and CDR2 (germline): LNHDA, SQIVND (reference sequence). The V and J ends lost 1 base and 1 base, in that order; junction bases with no gene match: 5. The CDR3 is 17 amino acids. CDR3 coding DNA: TGTGCCAGTAGTATAGGCATTAGCGGGAGATCCTACAATGAGCAGTTCTTC. Residues: CASSIGISGRSYNEQFF. Drawing the rest from reference TRBV19 and TRBJ2-1, the complete variable domain is DGGITQSPKYLFRKEGQNVTLSCEQNLNHDAMYWYRQDPGQGLRLIYYSQIVNDFQKGDIAEGYSVSREKKESFPLTVTSAQKNPTAFYLCASSIGISGRSYNEQFFGPGTRLTVL.

The gene calls are TRBV4-1 and TRBJ1-2; 10 nucleotides match TRBD1. The germline V gene has CDR1 MGHRA and CDR2 YSYEKL. The CDR3 loop spans 15 amino acids. The junction had 2 bases not matched to a gene; V was cut back by 0 bases and J by 4 bases. The chain's CDR3 is CASSQDWDRGYGYTF. In nucleotides, the CDR3 is TGCGCCAGCAGCCAAGATTGGGACAGGGGCTATGGCTACACCTTC.

This rearrangement joins TRBV18 to TRBJ2-5; D gene uncertain. Germline V CDR1 and CDR2: KGHSH, LQKENI. The CDR3 runs to 13 residues. The V gene lost 1 base and the J gene lost 8 bases, with 11 bases spanning the gap. CDR3: CASSPLADETQYF. As DNA, the CDR3 is TGTGCCAGCTCACCACTGGCGGATGAAACCCAGTACTTC.

In its sample, this clone was seen a few times. J is TRBJ1-2 and V is TRBV19, with TRBD1 matching 7 bases. The germline gives CDR1 LNHDA, CDR2 SQIVND (reference sequence). The length of the CDR3 is 16 residues. Germline trimming cut 1 base from V and 5 bases from J; bases unmatched to any gene: 10. The CDR3 region is CASSIGAGGSWYGYTF. The DNA for the CDR3 is TGTGCCAGTAGTATAGGTGCAGGGGGTAGCTGGTATGGCTACACCTTC.

V is TRBV30 and J is TRBJ1-2; D uncertain. CDR1 GTSNPN and CDR2 SVGIG come from the germline V gene (reference sequence). V was shortened by 1 base and J by 8 bases, with 11 bases between the two germline ends. This CDR3 has 12 residues. As DNA, the CDR3 is TGTGCCTGGAGTGCGATGGGGTTGGGCTACACCTTC. As protein: CAWSAMGLGYTF.

The chain is built from TRBV28 and TRBJ2-7; D uncertain. Trimming pared 7 bases from V and 2 bases from J, leaving 9 bases between. The CDR3 covers 12 residues. The germline CDR1 and CDR2 sequences are MDHEN and SYDVKM. The DNA for the CDR3 is TGTGCCAGCACCACCCCACCCTACGAGCAGTACTTC. This gives the protein CASTTPPYEQYF.

This chain connects TRBV19 to TRBJ2-7; 11 bases fit TRBD1. Trimming took 5 bases from V and 2 from J; bases not matched to a gene: 5. The CDR3 is made up of 15 amino acids. The germline V gene has CDR1 LNHDA and CDR2 SQIVND (reference sequence). In DNA, the CDR3 is TGTGCCAGTAGTGGACAGGGGGCCCCCGCCTACGAGCAGTACTTC. As protein: CASSGQGAPAYEQYF. Based on the CDR3 plus reference TRBV19 and TRBJ2-7, the full variable domain is DGGITQSPKYLFRKEGQNVTLSCEQNLNHDAMYWYRQDPGQGLRLIYYSQIVNDFQKGDIAEGYSVSREKKESFPLTVTSAQKNPTAFYLCASSGQGAPAYEQYFGPGTRLTVT.

This clone was counted only a few times. The chain carries TRBV10-3 and TRBJ2-7; D call uncertain. The CDR3 is 12 amino acids. Germline V gives CDR1 ENHRY, CDR2 SYGVKD. Between the trimmed V and J ends, which lost 1 base and 5 bases, there was a span of 6 bases. The CDR3 sequence: CAISELIHEQYF. The DNA for the CDR3 is TGTGCCATCAGTGAGTTAATCCACGAGCAGTACTTC.

This clone was seen a single time. V gene TRBV3-1 (or the pseudogene TRBV3-2) combines with J gene TRBJ2-5; TRBD2 matches at 9 bases. The CDR3 extends over 16 amino acids. Germline V lookup: CDR1 LGHDT, CDR2 YNNKEL (reference sequence). V was pared by 5 bases and J by 5 bases, with 12 bases of the junction left unmatched. Written as DNA, the CDR3 is TGTGCCAGCAGCACTCGTACTAGCGGGCTGAGGGAGACCCAGTACTTC. It codes for CASSTRTSGLRETQYF.

This clone was seen a few times. The chain joins TRBV5-1 to TRBJ2-5; D unresolved. The germline V and J ends were trimmed by 4 bases and 5 bases, with 9 bases remaining between them. CDR3 length: 12 amino acids. The V gene's germline CDR1 is SGHRS and CDR2 YFSETQ. The CDR3 sequence is CASSGLWETQYF. The CDR3 bases are TGCGCCAGCAGCGGGCTCTGGGAGACCCAGTACTTC.

The chain uses TRBV21-1 and TRBJ1-6. TRBV21-1 is a pseudogene segment. CDR3 size: 12 residues. This CDR3 is CASSKVGSPLHF. CDR3 in DNA: TGTGCCAGCAGCAAAGTGGGTTCACCCCTCCACTTT.

This clone was seen a few times. The CDR3 here is CASSLDSSAQLQFF. CDR3 in DNA: TGTGCCAGCAGCTTAGATTCGTCAGCTCAGCTGCAGTTCTTC. This chain uses TRBV7-2 with TRBJ2-1; D is undetermined. V gave up 1 base and J gave up 12 bases, with 16 bases separating them. Germline V gives CDR1 SGHTA, CDR2 FQGNSA. The CDR3 consists of 14 residues.

The CDR3 DNA sequence: TGTGCCAGCAGTTACCAAACCGGGACAGGGTCCTACAATGAGCAGTTCTTC. Residues: CASSYQTGTGSYNEQFF. This chain joins TRBV6-2 or TRBV6-3 and TRBJ2-1; 9 bases line up with TRBD1. J gave up 1 base and V 2 bases, and 6 bases lay outside the gene matches. In germline, CDR1 is MNHEY, CDR2 SVGEGT. The CDR3 runs to 17 residues.

The chain uses TRBV6-2 or TRBV6-3 and TRBJ2-1, with 7 bases lining up with TRBD1. Germline loops: CDR1 MNHEY, CDR2 SVGEGT. V dropped 4 bases and J dropped 0; count of bases not matched to a gene: 9. The CDR3 runs to 17 residues. The CDR3 here is CASSSTGQVRSYNEQFF. The CDR3 DNA follows: TGTGCCAGCAGTTCCACCGGACAGGTTCGCTCCTACAATGAGCAGTTCTTC.

The chain uses TRBV9 and TRBJ1-5; a weak D match, TRBD1 (5 bases). Germline CDR1 and CDR2: SGDLS and YYNGEE. There are 15 residues in the CDR3. Trimming shortened V by 4 bases and J by 5 bases, and 16 bases separated the two germline ends. CDR3 sequence reads: CASSPSGIRDQPQHF. The DNA of the CDR3 is TGTGCCAGCAGCCCTTCAGGGATAAGAGATCAGCCCCAGCATTTT.

This chain links TRBV5-1 with TRBJ1-5, with D possibly TRBD1 on 5 matching bases. Germline CDR1 SGHRS, CDR2 YFSETQ. The CDR3 length is 15 residues. Trimming took 2 bases from V and 5 from J, leaving 14 bases between them. This CDR3 reads CASSLSGGRDQPQHF. DNA of the CDR3: TGCGCCAGCAGCTTATCCGGGGGGAGGGATCAGCCCCAGCATTTT.

The chain is built from TRBV7-8 and TRBJ1-1, with TRBD1 identical over 10 bases. V shed 1 base, J shed 0 bases, and the junction held 2 bases outside the gene matches. The germline V gene has CDR1 SGHVS and CDR2 FQNEAQ. This CDR3 is 16 amino acids long. This chain's CDR3 is CASSLGDRGVNTEAFF. CDR3 sequence (DNA): TGTGCCAGCAGCTTAGGGGACAGGGGAGTGAACACTGAAGCTTTCTTT.

The chain links TRBV6-2 or TRBV6-3 to TRBJ2-5; 9 bases fit TRBD2. CDR3 length: 15 residues. The V gene's germline CDR1 is MNHEY and CDR2 SVGEGT. V gave up 4 bases and J gave up 5 bases; unmatched junction bases: 8. The CDR3 DNA reads as TGTGCCAGCAGTTTATCGGGACTAGCCGGGGAGACCCAGTACTTC. Amino acid sequence: CASSLSGLAGETQYF.

The chain recombines TRBV6-5 with TRBJ2-7; perhaps TRBD2 as D (6 bases). Germline V lookup: CDR1 MNHEY, CDR2 SVGAGI. V gave up 4 bases and J gave up 0 bases, with 13 bases separating them. The CDR3 covers 15 residues. The CDR3 loop reads CASSFSGSGSYEQYF. The CDR3 region has the DNA TGTGCCAGCAGTTTTAGTGGTAGCGGCTCCTACGAGCAGTACTTC.

This rearrangement joins TRBV2 to TRBJ1-2; D uncertain. The CDR3 covers 12 residues. V lost 2 bases to trimming and J lost 2 bases, with 3 bases between them. Germline V gene sequence: CDR1 SNHLY, CDR2 FYNNEI. CDR3: CASSERNYGYTF. The CDR3 nucleotides are TGTGCCAGCAGTGAAAGGAACTATGGCTACACCTTC.